This paragraph reports one T cell receptor beta chain. The CDR3 is 16 amino acids. V shed 4 bases and J shed 0 bases, with 17 bases lying between them. The V gene's germline CDR1 is SGHRS and CDR2 YFSETQ. Per the original methods: Quantification of nucleated cells was approximated via reference gene primer amplification. The protocol was immunoSEQ multiplex PCR, while the TCRdb copy is restricted to in-frame clones and leaves out a portion. Clone size and V and J calls were adopted from that table, with D and trimming inferred from the DNA. The sample includes just under 65,000 clones, 80% to 90% of them seen just once. This sample was included in a study of blood T cell repertoires in COVID-19. At the level of the study: Samples came from the United States, Italy and Spain, spanning acute and convalescent COVID-19. T cells, B-cell-depleted T cells, or PBMCs supplied cDNA or gDNA.

Sequenced material: peripheral blood. This chain links TRBV5-1 with TRBJ2-7; the D gene is possibly TRBD2 (6 bases). The receptor was isolated from a human donor in a cohort sampled during active COVID-19. The CDR3 spells CASSGGTGGVSYEQYF. CDR3 DNA sequence: TGCGCCAGCAGCGGGGGGACTGGCGGGGTCTCCTACGAGCAGTACTTC.